This T cell receptor (beta chain) came from a study of blood T cell repertoires in COVID-19. Study-level background: Acute-phase and convalescent COVID-19 samples originated in the United States, Italy and Spain.

Germline V gene sequence: CDR1 MNHEY, CDR2 SVGAGI. The CDR3 length is 12 residues. Trimming cost V 5 bases and J 6 bases, with 9 bases left between them. Only in-frame clones appear in the TCRdb table, and some are missing; sequencing was by immunoSEQ multiplex PCR. Of tens of thousands of clones in the sample, roughly 76% were seen once. The rearrangement uses TRBV6-5 and TRBJ2-3; weak D call: TRBD1 (5 bases). This TCR was recovered from a woman aged 80 or older with active or convalescent COVID-19. Sequenced input: peripheral blood. CDR3 sequence reads: CASSHSGDTQYF. CDR3 DNA sequence: TGTGCCAGCAGTCATTCAGGGGATACGCAGTATTTT.